A single sample is the source of the 28 T cell receptor beta chains below, sequenced in a study of shared clonotypes between healthy human individuals. Method: immunoSEQ multiplex PCR; TCRdb's copy keeps in-frame clones and lacks some. The data contain more than 2,000,000 clones, more than 80% of them singletons. Material for sequencing was naive CD4+ T cells from PBMCs. Noted subset: CD45RA+ positively selected. The receptors were sampled from a man aged 18 to 29 in good health. Some clones in this sample may be carry-over from other donors' samples.

The gene calls are TRBV4-2 and TRBJ2-7, with 9 bases identical to TRBD2. This CDR3 comprises 16 residues. Germline assignment: CDR1 LGHNA and CDR2 YNFKEQ. Trimming cost V 0 bases and J 6 bases; bases outside gene matches: 9. The CDR3 loop reads CASSQDRLAGRSEQYF. The CDR3 DNA reads TGTGCCAGCAGCCAAGATAGGCTAGCGGGAAGAAGCGAGCAGTACTTC.

The chain combines TRBV29-1 with TRBJ1-1; D not certain. The V gene lost 5 bases and the J gene lost 5 bases, with 18 bases spanning the gap. CDR3 length equals 14 residues. CDR1 and CDR2 (germline): SQVTM, ANQGSEA. CDR3 DNA sequence: TGCAGCGTTATTGGGTTTATGTCCAGTACTGAAGCTTTCTTT. Translation: CSVIGFMSSTEAFF.

This clone was found a few times. This sequence joins TRBV18 and TRBJ1-1; D gene unclear. There are 12 residues in the CDR3. Between the trimmed V and J ends, which lost 2 bases and 6 bases, there was a span of 7 bases. Germline lookup yields CDR1 KGHSH and CDR2 LQKENI. This CDR3 is CASSPLEAEAFF. CDR3 DNA: TGTGCCAGCTCACCATTGGAAGCTGAAGCTTTCTTT.

This rearrangement joins TRBV4-3 to TRBJ2-2; possibly TRBD1 or TRBD2 for D (5 bases each). The CDR3 length is 16 residues. The V and J ends lost 3 bases and 3 bases respectively, with 14 bases between them. Germline V lookup: CDR1 LGHNA, CDR2 YSLEER. The CDR3 reads CASSHTVGPDTGELFF. The DNA for the CDR3 is TGCGCCAGCAGCCACACCGTGGGACCCGACACCGGGGAGCTGTTTTTT.

Worth noting for this clone: Other DNA variants within this sample encode the same CDR3. The chain carries TRBV29-1 and TRBJ2-7; 10 bases line up with TRBD1. The CDR3 covers 13 residues. CDR1 SQVTM and CDR2 ANQGSEA come from the germline V gene. The junction had 7 bases not matched to a gene; V was cut back by 5 bases and J by 6 bases. The CDR3 region is CSVTGTGVFEQYF. The CDR3 DNA sequence: TGCAGCGTTACCGGGACAGGGGTATTCGAGCAGTACTTC.

This clone was picked up one time. V is TRBV5-1 and J is TRBJ2-1; 7 nucleotides align to TRBD1. There are 15 residues in the CDR3. Germline trimming cut 4 bases from V and 2 bases from J; bases unmatched to any gene: 6. CDR1 and CDR2 (germline): SGHRS, YFSETQ. CDR3 residues: CASSKGQTTYNEQFF. The CDR3 DNA reads TGCGCCAGCAGCAAGGGACAGACCACCTACAATGAGCAGTTCTTC.

The chain carries TRBV5-4 and TRBJ2-5; D uncertain. The CDR3 length is 15 residues. The V and J ends lost 6 bases and 0 bases respectively, with 15 bases between them. In germline, CDR1 is SGHNT, CDR2 YYREEE (reference sequence). CDR3 in DNA: TGTGCCAGCAAGTTGGGTAGCAGAAACCAAGAGACCCAGTACTTC. This translates into CASKLGSRNQETQYF.

This chain uses TRBV5-1 with TRBJ2-3; D remains ambiguous. The CDR3 contains 14 residues. V was pared by 1 base and J by 2 bases, with 8 bases between. Germline loops: CDR1 SGHRS, CDR2 YFSETQ. CDR3 sequence: CASSLTPFTDTQYF. For the CDR3, the DNA is TGCGCCAGCAGCTTGACGCCGTTCACAGATACGCAGTATTTT.

This chain links TRBV4-1 with TRBJ2-2; TRBD2 might be the D (6 bases). This CDR3 is built from 16 residues. The germline CDR1 and CDR2 sequences are MGHRA and YSYEKL. Trimming removed 4 bases at V and 7 bases at J, with 19 bases between. CDR3 loop: CASSRPGREAGGELFF. In DNA form, the CDR3 reads TGCGCCAGCAGCCGCCCAGGCAGGGAGGCGGGCGGGGAGCTGTTTTTT.

CDR3 sequence: CASSDTARAGSNTIYF. The DNA of the CDR3 is TGTGCCAGCAGCGATACAGCCCGGGCGGGCAGCAACACCATATATTTT. J is TRBJ1-3 and V is TRBV7-2, with unresolved D. Germline V gene lookup returns CDR1 SGHTA and CDR2 FQGNSA. V was clipped by 5 bases and J by 7 bases, with 21 bases between them. CDR3 size: 16 residues.

This clone was recorded once. Other DNA variants within this sample encode the same CDR3. The V call is TRBV7-2, the J call TRBJ2-7, with 9 bases lining up with TRBD1. There are 14 residues in the CDR3. The V gene end was trimmed by 0 bases and the J gene end by 3 bases; junction bases not matched to a gene: 0. CDR1 SGHTA and CDR2 FQGNSA come from the germline V gene. Here the CDR3 reads CASSLAGQGYEQYF. In DNA form, the CDR3 reads TGTGCCAGCAGCTTAGCGGGACAGGGCTACGAGCAGTACTTC.

The genes are TRBV9 and TRBJ2-1; 13 bases line up with TRBD2. The CDR3 contains 18 residues. Germline values: CDR1 SGDLS, CDR2 YYNGEE. Germline trimming cut 0 bases from V and 1 base from J; bases unmatched to any gene: 4. The CDR3 sequence is CASSVARTSGSSYNEQFF. In DNA form, the CDR3 reads TGTGCCAGCAGCGTAGCCCGGACTAGCGGGAGTTCCTACAATGAGCAGTTCTTC.

This sequence joins TRBV4-3 and TRBJ2-3; D unresolved. The V end was cut by 0 bases, the J end by 2 bases, with 18 bases between. CDR3 length: 18 residues. CDR1 and CDR2 from the germline V gene are LGHNA and YSLEER. The chain's CDR3 is CASSQDGRGSVITDTQYF. The CDR3 bases are TGCGCCAGCAGCCAAGATGGTCGTGGCAGCGTCATCACAGATACGCAGTATTTT.

This clone was detected only once. The chain recombines TRBV28 with TRBJ1-2, with D possibly matching TRBD1 (5 bases). The germline V and J ends were trimmed by 7 bases and 3 bases, with 18 bases remaining between them. CDR1 is MDHEN and CDR2 is SYDVKM in the germline V gene. CDR3 length: 15 residues. CDR3 sequence reads: CASNSPGTDYYGYTF. DNA for the CDR3: TGTGCCAGCAATAGTCCCGGGACGGATTACTATGGCTACACCTTC.

This sequence joins TRBV28 and TRBJ2-3, with 10 bases fitting TRBD2. V was pared by 1 base and J by 5 bases, with 6 bases of the junction left unmatched. Germline CDR1 MDHEN, CDR2 SYDVKM. The CDR3 is 16 amino acids. The CDR3, as DNA: TGTGCCAGCAGTTTATACTCTAGCGGGAGACTAGATACGCAGTATTTT. Protein product: CASSLYSSGRLDTQYF.

The rearrangement joins TRBV7-3 to TRBJ2-1, with a possible D match to TRBD2 (7 bases). Per the germline V gene, CDR1 is SGHTA and CDR2 is FQGTGA. Trimming took off 5 bases at V and 7 bases at J, with 15 bases between the two ends. This CDR3 comprises 14 residues. The CDR3 bases are TGTGCCAGCAGCACCTTAGGGGGGGCAAATGAGCAGTTCTTC. This codes for CASSTLGGANEQFF.

This clone has only a few counts. This CDR3 reads CASSHDRVYGYTF. The DNA for the CDR3 is TGTGCCAGCAGTCATGACAGGGTCTATGGCTACACCTTC. V and J are TRBV7-9 and TRBJ1-2; 7 bases line up with TRBD1. With 6 bases clipped from V and 4 bases from J, the junction kept 5 bases outside the gene matches. Germline V gene lookup returns CDR1 SEHNR and CDR2 FQNEAQ (reference sequence). This CDR3 is built from 13 residues.

The chain employs TRBV28 and TRBJ1-2; D unresolved. Germline V gives CDR1 MDHEN, CDR2 SYDVKM. Trimming stripped 5 bases from V and 0 bases from J, with 10 bases between. CDR3 length equals 14 residues. CDR3 bases: TGTGCCAGCAGTCCCCTCTGGACTAACTATGGCTACACCTTC. The encoded protein is CASSPLWTNYGYTF.

Turning to this clone: Other DNA sequences within the sample encode an identical CDR3. The chain couples TRBV6-5 to TRBJ2-7, with D perhaps matching TRBD2 (6 bases). The CDR3 extends over 11 amino acids. The V gene's germline CDR1 is MNHEY and CDR2 SVGAGI. V lost 3 bases and J 7 bases, leaving 7 bases between the germline ends. The CDR3 is CASSYGREQYF. The CDR3 nucleotides read TGTGCCAGCAGTTATGGGAGGGAGCAGTACTTC.

This clone was found once. The gene calls are TRBV6-1 and TRBJ1-2, with D possibly being TRBD1 (6 bases). This CDR3 contains 15 residues. V was clipped by 6 bases and J by 4 bases, with 18 bases between them. Germline-derived CDR1 and CDR2 are MNHNS and SASEGT. The CDR3: CASRKTGPGGYGYTF. The CDR3 DNA is TGTGCCAGCAGGAAAACAGGGCCGGGAGGCTATGGCTACACCTTC.

The chain uses TRBV5-4 and TRBJ2-1; weak D call: TRBD2 (5 bases). Trimming left V 1 base short and J 1 base short, with 12 bases between. Germline loops: CDR1 SGHNT, CDR2 YYREEE (reference sequence). The CDR3 has 16 residues. CDR3 sequence: CASSLIVSGSYNEQFF. As DNA, the CDR3 is TGTGCCAGCAGCTTGATAGTCAGCGGTTCCTACAATGAGCAGTTCTTC.

The chain recombines TRBV30 with TRBJ2-2, with 9 nucleotides matching TRBD1. This CDR3 is built from 16 residues. V trimming: 4 bases; J trimming: 3 bases; junction bases outside the gene matches: 9. Germline V CDR1 and CDR2: GTSNPN, SVGIG (reference sequence). CDR3 bases: TGTGCCTGGAATCCCTCCCGGACAGGGGACACCGGGGAGCTGTTTTTT. Protein sequence: CAWNPSRTGDTGELFF.

The chain joins TRBV30 to TRBJ2-1; D possibly uses TRBD1 or TRBD2 (7 bases each). V lost 3 bases to trimming and J lost 10 bases, with 13 bases between them. The CDR3 extends over 12 amino acids. The germline V gene has CDR1 GTSNPN and CDR2 SVGIG (reference sequence). CDR3 sequence (DNA): TGTGCCTGGAGCGCAGGGGGGGACGAGCAGTTCTTC. It specifies CAWSAGGDEQFF.

This chain uses TRBV5-1 with TRBJ1-3, with 9 bases fitting TRBD1. V was clipped by 4 bases and J by 4 bases; unmatched bases: 9. This CDR3 comprises 16 residues. The germline V gene has CDR1 SGHRS and CDR2 YFSETQ. CDR3 sequence reads: CASSPLQGAGGNTIYF. The CDR3 nucleotides read TGCGCCAGCAGCCCTTTACAGGGGGCAGGCGGAAACACCATATATTTT.

A single count supports this clone. V and J are TRBV9 and TRBJ2-7; TRBD2 aligns across 7 bases. This CDR3 has 15 residues. Losses at the gene ends were 0 bases for V and 5 bases for J; bases not matched to a gene: 8. Germline CDR1 is SGDLS and CDR2 is YYNGEE. The CDR3 reads CASSVAGGRVNEQYF. DNA for the CDR3: TGTGCCAGCAGCGTAGCAGGCGGGAGAGTCAACGAGCAGTACTTC.

This chain links TRBV25-1 with TRBJ2-4; D perhaps matches TRBD1 (5 bases). CDR3 length equals 16 residues. V lost 3 bases and J 0 bases, leaving 12 bases between the germline ends. CDR1 MGHDK and CDR2 SYGVNS come from the germline V gene. The CDR3 loop is CASSEPGALAKNIQYF. Written as DNA, the CDR3 is TGTGCCAGCAGTGAGCCTGGGGCGCTAGCCAAAAACATTCAGTACTTC.

The V and J genes are TRBV5-1 and TRBJ2-7, with D possibly matching TRBD1 (6 bases). Trimming stripped 4 bases from V and 2 bases from J, with 10 bases between. CDR3 length: 13 residues. The germline V gene has CDR1 SGHRS and CDR2 YFSETQ. The CDR3 nucleotides are TGCGCCAGCAGCGGTTCAGGGGCCTACGAGCAGTACTTC. Residues: CASSGSGAYEQYF.

The chain has TRBV4-1 and TRBJ1-5; D not resolved. The V and J ends lost 1 base and 10 bases respectively, with 14 bases between them. CDR3 size: 14 residues. The germline CDR1 and CDR2 sequences are MGHRA and YSYEKL. The CDR3 loop is CASSQVALGPPQHF. CDR3 coding DNA: TGCGCCAGCAGCCAAGTCGCTTTAGGACCACCCCAGCATTTT.